The 29 T cell receptor beta chains listed next were all sequenced from one sample in a study of identical twins. Each CDR3 protein gets one entry after TCRdb re-called the 5' RACE reads with MiXCR. The sample shows some 1,600,000 distinct CDR3 sequences, about 32% of them seen only once. The specimen sequenced was cord blood. These receptors were taken from a newborn girl in good health.

Concerning this clonotype: It may be a read error: a sequence one base away is much more abundant. The rearrangement links TRBV5-1 to TRBJ1-2; TRBD1 agrees at 9 bases. This CDR3 contains 14 residues. The germline gives CDR1 SGHRS, CDR2 YFSETQ. CDR3 nucleotides: TGCGCCAGCGGCTTGGTGGGACAGGGAGGCGGCTACACCTTC. Translation: CASGLVGQGGGYTF.

J is TRBJ2-7 and V is TRBV20-1; D is uncertain. Germline CDR1 and CDR2: DFQATT and SNEGSKA (reference sequence). This CDR3 is built from 14 residues. The V and J ends lost 3 bases and 2 bases respectively, with 14 bases between them. The CDR3 DNA sequence: TGCAGTGCTAGTATGCGGACGAGGACCTACGAGCAGTACTTC. It is translated as CSASMRTRTYEQYF.

This chain connects TRBV25-1 to TRBJ2-2; no clear D gene. The germline V and J ends were trimmed by 3 bases and 4 bases, with 12 bases remaining between them. Germline values: CDR1 MGHDK, CDR2 SYGVNS. The CDR3 contains 15 residues. For the CDR3, the DNA is TGTGCCAGCAGTGACAGTTACTCACCCACCGGGGAGCTGTTTTTT. Its translation: CASSDSYSPTGELFF.

This clonotype came up many times. This rearrangement joins TRBV28 to TRBJ1-2; 7 nucleotides line up with TRBD1. The CDR3 totals 14 residues. The V and J ends lost 1 base and 3 bases, in that order; junction bases with no gene match: 2. Germline lookup yields CDR1 MDHEN and CDR2 SYDVKM. The DNA of the CDR3 is TGTGCCAGCAGTTTATCAGGACAGGACTATGGCTACACCTTC. Translated, it gives CASSLSGQDYGYTF.

In its sample, this clonotype was seen a few times. V usage is TRBV27 and J usage is TRBJ1-1; D is perhaps TRBD1 (5 bases). Trimming took off 6 bases at V and 0 bases at J, with 11 bases between the two ends. Germline assignment: CDR1 MNHEY and CDR2 SMNVEV (reference sequence). The CDR3 spans 14 residues. CDR3 nucleotides: TGTGCCAGCAGACCCTCGGGGGTGAACACTGAAGCTTTCTTT. Encoded protein: CASRPSGVNTEAFF.

This clonotype was seen a few times. CDR3 protein: CAISLPAGQQYF. The CDR3, as DNA: TGTGCCATCAGTTTGCCCGCGGGACAGCAGTACTTC. The chain couples TRBV10-3 to TRBJ2-5; possibly TRBD1 for D (7 bases). Germline V gene sequence: CDR1 ENHRY, CDR2 SYGVKD. The CDR3 has 12 residues. Trimming took 5 bases from V and 11 from J, leaving 15 bases between them.

This clonotype was detected only a few times. At one end, the junction sequence differs from germline, possibly due to a read error. This sequence joins TRBV28 and TRBJ2-7; 9 bases align to TRBD1. From germline, CDR1 is MDHEN and CDR2 SYDVKM. The CDR3 is 16 amino acids. CDR3 sequence (DNA): TGTGCCTGCAGCCCCCGATCCGGGACAGGGTCCTACGAGCAGTACTTC. Amino acid sequence: CACSPRSGTGSYEQYF.

For this clonotype: One end of the junction is discordant with germline, which a read error may explain. This chain connects TRBV5-1 to TRBJ2-1; 10 bases map to TRBD2. Germline lookup yields CDR1 SGHRS and CDR2 YFSETQ. The CDR3 is made up of 16 amino acids. CDR3 in amino acids: CASRLDLAGGNNEQFF. In DNA, the CDR3 is TGCGCCAGCCGCTTGGACTTAGCGGGGGGAAACAATGAGCAGTTCTTC.

The V call is TRBV24-1, the J call TRBJ2-3; D assignment may be TRBD1 or TRBD2 (6 bases each). Trimming stripped 5 bases from V and 0 bases from J, with 8 bases between. This CDR3 contains 14 residues. Germline V gives CDR1 KGHDR, CDR2 SFDVKD. CDR3 region: CATSGGASTDTQYF. The CDR3 bases are TGTGCCACCAGTGGGGGGGCAAGCACAGATACGCAGTATTTT.

This sequence joins TRBV2 and TRBJ2-2, with D unclear. V shed 6 bases and J shed 5 bases, with 10 bases lying between them. The CDR3 has 13 amino acids. Looked up from germline, CDR1 is SNHLY and CDR2 is FYNNEI. CDR3 coding DNA: TGTGCCAGCAGAATCTTCCTGACCGGGGAGCTGTTTTTT. Its protein product is CASRIFLTGELFF.

This clonotype was seen a few times. The chain couples TRBV24-1 to TRBJ2-7, with TRBD1 matching 8 bases. The DNA end favors TRBJ2-5, so the J call may be wrong. Germline V CDR1 and CDR2: KGHDR, SFDVKD. The CDR3 extends over 16 amino acids. In nucleotides, the CDR3 is TGTGCCACCAGTGATTTGCAGCGGACAGGGAAAGAGACCCAGTACTTC. Protein product: CATSDLQRTGKETQYF.

This clonotype was seen only a few times. This chain joins TRBV7-2 and TRBJ1-3; the match to TRBD1 covers 10 bases. The CDR3 sequence is 15 residues long. CDR1 and CDR2 from the germline V gene are SGHTA and FQGNSA. Trimming removed 3 bases from V and 2 bases from J; junction bases left unmatched: 1. CDR3 residues: CASSFGQGAGNTIYF. For the CDR3, the DNA is TGTGCCAGCAGCTTCGGACAGGGGGCTGGAAACACCATATATTTT.

This clonotype was recorded at least ten times. The chain employs TRBV28 and TRBJ2-3; the match to TRBD2 covers 7 bases. The CDR3 is 17 residues long. The germline gives CDR1 MDHEN, CDR2 SYDVKM. V trimming: 3 bases; J trimming: 4 bases; junction bases outside the gene matches: 13. The CDR3 protein is CASSFYPGTTASDTQYF. DNA for the CDR3: TGTGCCAGCAGTTTTTATCCCGGGACTACCGCTTCAGATACGCAGTATTTT.

CDR3 loop: CSVEGTRGRSSYNEQFF. The CDR3 DNA is TGCAGCGTTGAAGGGACGCGCGGGAGGAGCTCCTACAATGAGCAGTTCTTC. The rearrangement uses TRBV29-1 and TRBJ2-1; 8 nucleotides agree with TRBD2. This CDR3 has 17 amino acids. V shed 1 base and J 0 bases; nucleotides not matched to a gene: 8. Germline V CDR1 and CDR2: SQVTM, ANQGSEA.

The V gene is TRBV2, the J gene TRBJ1-2; D is perhaps TRBD1 (6 bases). Germline V gene sequence: CDR1 SNHLY, CDR2 FYNNEI. Trimming took off 4 bases at V and 7 bases at J, with 13 bases between the two ends. The CDR3 extends over 13 amino acids. The CDR3 nucleotides read TGTGCCAGCAGTGTACAGGGAACTGGTGGCTACACCTTC. It codes for CASSVQGTGGYTF.

The chain links TRBV7-2 to TRBJ2-7; the match to TRBD1 covers 8 bases. With 4 bases clipped from V and 4 bases from J, the junction kept 15 bases outside the gene matches. Germline CDR1 is SGHTA and CDR2 is FQGNSA. This CDR3 is built from 17 residues. DNA for the CDR3: TGTGCCAGCAGCTCCCACCTTTCACGGGACAGGTTTTACGAGCAGTACTTC. This encodes CASSSHLSRDRFYEQYF. The variable domain in full, completed from reference TRBV7-2 and TRBJ2-7, reads GAGVSQSPSNKVTEKGKDVELRCDPISGHTALYWYRQSLGQGLEFLIYFQGNSAPDKSGLPSDRFSAERTGGSVSTLTIQRTQQEDSAVYLCASSSHLSRDRFYEQYFGPGTRLTVT.

The chain is built from TRBV20-1 and TRBJ2-5; 7 bases agree with TRBD2. There are 16 residues in the CDR3. CDR1 and CDR2 from the germline V gene are DFQATT and SNEGSKA (reference sequence). The ends lost 2 bases at V and 11 bases at J; junction bases unmatched: 20. This CDR3 is CSARPTVPRGVNEQYF. In DNA form, the CDR3 reads TGCAGTGCTAGACCGACAGTTCCTCGGGGGGTCAATGAGCAGTACTTC.

This rearrangement joins TRBV2 to TRBJ2-3, with 13 bases fitting TRBD2. CDR1 and CDR2 (germline): SNHLY, FYNNEI. V dropped 3 bases and J dropped 4; count of bases not matched to a gene: 13. The CDR3 is 19 amino acids. CDR3 in amino acids: CASSDPTSGGVFNADTQYF. The CDR3 region has the DNA TGTGCCAGCAGTGATCCTACTAGCGGGGGGGTCTTCAACGCAGATACGCAGTATTTT. Drawing the rest from reference TRBV2 and TRBJ2-3, the complete variable domain is EPEVTQTPSHQVTQMGQEVILRCVPISNHLYFYWYRQILGQKVEFLVSFYNNEISEKSEIFDDQFSVERPDGSNFTLKIRSTKLEDSAMYFCASSDPTSGGVFNADTQYFGPGTRLTVL.

This rearrangement joins TRBV6-2 or TRBV6-3 to TRBJ2-4, with D possibly matching TRBD2 (5 bases). CDR1 MNHEY and CDR2 SVGEGT come from the germline V gene. The CDR3 has 13 amino acids. Trimming shortened V by 4 bases and J by 4 bases, and 8 bases separated the two germline ends. CDR3 nucleotides: TGTGCCAGCAGTTCGGGGAAAAAAAACATTCAGTACTTC. It yields the protein CASSSGKKNIQYF.

The V and J genes are TRBV20-1 and TRBJ2-3; tentatively, D is TRBD1 (6 bases). Deletions cut 6 bases from V and 6 bases from J, with 22 bases between. The CDR3 runs 15 residues. Germline lookup yields CDR1 DFQATT and CDR2 SNEGSKA (reference sequence). The CDR3 nucleotides are TGCAGTGCGTTTCTCCCAGGGGACCCTGGGGATACGCAGTATTTT. Its translation is CSAFLPGDPGDTQYF.

The chain employs TRBV7-2 and TRBJ2-3; D is undetermined. Germline lookup yields CDR1 SGHTA and CDR2 FQGNSA. Trimming pared 6 bases from V and 2 bases from J, leaving 9 bases between. This CDR3 is 13 amino acids long. The CDR3 is CASSRTFTDTQYF. CDR3 DNA: TGTGCCAGCAGTCGGACGTTCACAGATACGCAGTATTTT. Supplemented by reference TRBV7-2 and TRBJ2-3, the full variable domain reads GAGVSQSPSNKVTEKGKDVELRCDPISGHTALYWYRQSLGQGLEFLIYFQGNSAPDKSGLPSDRFSAERTGGSVSTLTIQRTQQEDSAVYLCASSRTFTDTQYFGPGTRLTVL.

This clonotype occurred many times. The rearrangement joins TRBV6-6 to TRBJ2-7; TRBD2 agrees at 7 bases. V gave up 11 bases and J gave up 0 bases; unmatched junction bases: 10. Germline V gives CDR1 MNHNY, CDR2 SVGAGI (reference sequence). The CDR3 sequence is 14 residues long. CDR3 sequence reads: CASSNGGYSYEQYF. The CDR3 nucleotides read TGTGCCTCCTCAAACGGGGGGTACTCCTACGAGCAGTACTTC.

The table lists this clonotype with a few counts. The CDR3 coding sequence is TGTGCCATGATACACCTTAAGGGCCACAAAAACATTCAGTACTTC. It yields the protein CAMIHLKGHKNIQYF. The chain employs TRBV6-6 and TRBJ2-4; D is uncertain. The CDR3 is made up of 15 amino acids. V lost 10 bases to trimming and J lost 3 bases, with 19 bases between them. Germline CDR1 and CDR2: MNHNY and SVGAGI (reference sequence).

V and J are TRBV2 and TRBJ2-1; TRBD1 might be the D (5 bases). TRBJ2-7 matches the DNA end more closely, so the J call is doubtful. Germline loops: CDR1 SNHLY, CDR2 FYNNEI. The CDR3 runs 16 residues. CDR3 in DNA: TGTGCCAGCCCCGACCCAGGGCAGAGCTCCTACAATGAGCAGTACTTC. Its protein is CASPDPGQSSYNEQYF.

This chain connects TRBV12-3 or TRBV12-4 to TRBJ2-7; 11 bases agree with TRBD2. After removal of 7 bases from V and 2 bases from J, the junction contained 4 bases not matched to a gene. The CDR3 extends over 14 amino acids. CDR3: CASNSGGAPYEQYF. Written as DNA, the CDR3 is TGTGCCAGCAATAGCGGGGGGGCCCCCTACGAGCAGTACTTC.

This clonotype was recorded a few times. The gene calls are TRBV7-9 and TRBJ2-1; TRBD2 matches 10 bases. V was pared by 0 bases and J by 10 bases, with 9 bases of the junction left unmatched. The CDR3 runs 16 residues. Per the germline V gene, CDR1 is SEHNR and CDR2 is FQNEAQ (reference sequence). The CDR3 DNA is TGTGCCAGCAGCTTAGCGGCTAGCGGGGGCTTCTCAGAGCAGTTCTTC. Protein product: CASSLAASGGFSEQFF.

This clonotype was seen at least ten times. V is TRBV7-2 and J is TRBJ2-7; no clear D gene. Germline V gives CDR1 SGHTA, CDR2 FQGNSA. This CDR3 has 13 residues. The V end was cut by 6 bases, the J end by 4 bases, with 13 bases between. The CDR3 nucleotides are TGTGCCAGCAGTTTCTCCCACAGTTACGAGCAGTACTTC. It is translated as CASSFSHSYEQYF.

The CDR3 loop is CSANRDRQETQYF. The CDR3 DNA follows: TGCAGTGCCAACCGGGACCGACAAGAGACCCAGTACTTC. The rearrangement joins TRBV20-1 to TRBJ2-7; perhaps D is TRBD1 or TRBD2 (5 bases each). Matching the DNA end better, TRBJ2-5 makes the J call doubtful. The CDR3 runs to 13 residues. From germline, CDR1 is DFQATT and CDR2 SNEGSKA (reference sequence).

The chain uses TRBV29-1 and TRBJ2-4; 7 bases align to TRBD2. This CDR3 region has 17 residues. V gave up 6 bases and J gave up 0 bases; unmatched junction bases: 14. Germline-derived CDR1 and CDR2 are SQVTM and ANQGSEA. This CDR3 reads CSVSGGQSFLAKNIQYF. CDR3 nucleotides: TGCAGCGTCTCGGGAGGTCAATCTTTTCTAGCCAAAAACATTCAGTACTTC.